This entry lists 31 T cell receptor beta chains sequenced from one sample in a study of cytomegalovirus exposure and HLA in healthy donors. PCR used 60 Vbeta primers and 13 Jbeta primers. Assay: immunoSEQ multiplex PCR; the TCRdb copy retains only in-frame clones and omits some. The sample contains more than 200,000 clones, about 80% of which appear only once. The sequencing sample was made of PBMCs. Source of these receptors: a man aged 35-49 years in good health and CMV-seronegative.

The chain is built from TRBV7-9 and TRBJ1-3, with 7 bases fitting TRBD1. Germline trimming cut 5 bases from V and 4 bases from J; bases unmatched to any gene: 5. Germline-derived CDR1 and CDR2 are SEHNR and FQNEAQ (reference sequence). The CDR3 sequence is 14 residues long. CDR3 amino acids: CASSHGTEGNTIYF. CDR3 nucleotides: TGTGCCAGCAGCCACGGGACAGAGGGAAACACCATATATTTT.

The rearrangement links TRBV7-9 to TRBJ2-7, with 7 bases fitting TRBD1. J lost 3 bases, V lost 6 bases, and 5 bases had no gene match. The CDR3 extends over 13 amino acids. Germline V gene sequence: CDR1 SEHNR, CDR2 FQNEAQ (reference sequence). The CDR3 DNA sequence: TGTGCCAGCAGTCGACAGGGTGGCTACGAGCAGTACTTC. This sequence encodes CASSRQGGYEQYF. Together with reference TRBV7-9 and TRBJ2-7, the CDR3 gives the full variable domain: DTGVSQNPRHKITKRGQNVTFRCDPISEHNRLYWYRQTLGQGPEFLTYFQNEAQLEKSRLLSDRFSAERPKGSFSTLEIQRTEQGDSAMYLCASSRQGGYEQYFGPGTRLTVT.

This chain joins TRBV19 and TRBJ1-3; D is possibly TRBD1 (6 bases). Trimming removed 7 bases from V and 0 bases from J, with 22 bases in between. The CDR3 spans 18 residues. Germline assignment: CDR1 LNHDA and CDR2 SQIVND (reference sequence). For the CDR3, the DNA is TGTGCCAGTAACCGGGGACAATGGGGCATAAGCTCTGGAAACACCATATATTTT. This codes for CASNRGQWGISSGNTIYF.

This rearrangement joins TRBV4-2 to TRBJ1-5, with unresolved D. With 3 bases removed from V and 10 bases from J, the gap between germline ends came to 13 bases. Germline V gene sequence: CDR1 LGHNA, CDR2 YNFKEQ. The CDR3 has 13 amino acids. For the CDR3, the DNA is TGTGCCAGCAGCCAGGCCACGGGAGTTCCCCAGCATTTT. Protein product: CASSQATGVPQHF.

This clone occurred once. This chain connects TRBV9 to TRBJ1-1; 8 bases agree with TRBD1. The germline CDR1 and CDR2 sequences are SGDLS and YYNGEE. The length of the CDR3 is 15 residues. V dropped 0 bases and J dropped 6; count of bases not matched to a gene: 7. DNA for the CDR3: TGTGCCAGCAGCGTAGAACCAGGGGGCAAGGCTGAAGCTTTCTTT. This encodes CASSVEPGGKAEAFF.

V and J are TRBV5-1 and TRBJ2-7, with TRBD1 as a possible D gene (6 bases). The CDR3 runs 14 residues. Germline CDR1 and CDR2: SGHRS and YFSETQ. The ends were cut back, 0 bases at V and 3 bases at J, with 10 bases in the middle. As DNA, the CDR3 is TGCGCCAGCAGCTTGGACAGGGACATCTACGAGCAGTACTTC. Encoded protein: CASSLDRDIYEQYF.

V and J are TRBV6-1 and TRBJ2-5, with 8 bases lining up with TRBD2. The V gene's germline CDR1 is MNHNS and CDR2 SASEGT. The CDR3 runs 16 residues. V gave up 3 bases and J gave up 4 bases; unmatched junction bases: 10. In nucleotides, the CDR3 is TGTGCCAGCAGTGACCCCGGGACTAGGGCCGGAGAGACCCAGTACTTC. Its translation: CASSDPGTRAGETQYF.

The rearrangement uses TRBV2 and TRBJ2-1, with D tentatively TRBD1 (6 bases). The CDR3 extends over 13 amino acids. V lost 6 bases, J lost 6 bases, and 12 bases lay in between. Germline V gene sequence: CDR1 SNHLY, CDR2 FYNNEI. In nucleotides, the CDR3 is TGTGCCAGCAGGGACAGTCTCTCCAATGAGCAGTTCTTC. Encoded protein: CASRDSLSNEQFF.

This clone was seen a handful of times. The chain joins TRBV5-1 to TRBJ1-5; possibly TRBD1 for D (6 bases). The ends were cut back, 0 bases at V and 7 bases at J, with 11 bases in the middle. The CDR3 totals 14 residues. Germline V gives CDR1 SGHRS, CDR2 YFSETQ. The DNA of the CDR3 is TGCGCCAGCAGCTTGGATACAGGGAGACAGCCCCAGCATTTT. Its protein is CASSLDTGRQPQHF.

The CDR3 DNA reads TGTGCCAGCAGCCAAGGACAGTTAGAGCAGTTCTTC. This translates into CASSQGQLEQFF. The chain has TRBV7-2 and TRBJ2-1, with D possibly matching TRBD1 (6 bases). CDR1 is SGHTA and CDR2 is FQGNSA in the germline V gene. The CDR3 has 12 amino acids. Trimming shortened V by 5 bases and J by 10 bases, and 12 bases separated the two germline ends.

The chain combines TRBV18 with TRBJ2-1, with 9 nucleotides matching TRBD2. CDR1 is KGHSH and CDR2 is LQKENI in the germline V gene. The junction had 13 bases not matched to a gene; V was cut back by 3 bases and J by 10 bases. The CDR3 has 16 residues. The CDR3 is CASSPPQRGALKEQFF. The DNA for the CDR3 is TGTGCCAGCTCACCTCCCCAGCGGGGGGCCTTAAAGGAGCAGTTCTTC.

V gene TRBV19 combines with J gene TRBJ1-5; a possible D gene is TRBD1 (6 bases). Looked up from germline, CDR1 is LNHDA and CDR2 is SQIVND (reference sequence). V dropped 5 bases and J dropped 5 bases, with 13 bases sitting between them. The CDR3 spans 14 residues. The CDR3: CASSFIQGYQPQHF. As DNA, the CDR3 is TGTGCCAGTAGTTTCATACAGGGCTATCAGCCCCAGCATTTT.

This sequence joins TRBV29-1 and TRBJ1-2, with TRBD1 as a possible D gene (6 bases). This CDR3 is 11 amino acids long. Germline CDR1 is SQVTM and CDR2 is ANQGSEA. V was clipped by 7 bases and J by 6 bases, with 12 bases between them. The CDR3 coding sequence is TGCAGCGAGAACAGGGTTCATGGCTACACCTTC. This encodes CSENRVHGYTF.

A remark on this clone: Compared with germline, one end of the junction differs, possibly owing to a read error. CDR3 amino acids: CSSSLNPATVSGELFF. The CDR3 DNA reads as TGTTCCAGCAGCTTAAATCCTGCTACAGTCTCCGGGGAGCTGTTTTTT. This chain links TRBV7-9 with TRBJ2-2; no clear D gene. Germline CDR1 reads SEHNR; CDR2 reads FQNEAQ (reference sequence). The CDR3 has 16 amino acids.

The CDR3 nucleotides read TGTGCCAGCATTCGGACTGTCGAGGCGTCCGAGCAGTACTTC. Amino acid sequence: CASIRTVEASEQYF. The gene calls are TRBV28 and TRBJ2-7; TRBD2 might be the D (5 bases). With 7 bases removed from V and 6 bases from J, the gap between germline ends came to 19 bases. Germline V gene data show CDR1 as MDHEN and CDR2 as SYDVKM. This CDR3 contains 14 residues.

The chain uses TRBV12-5 and TRBJ1-4; D is perhaps TRBD1 (6 bases). In germline, CDR1 is LGHNT, CDR2 FRNRAP. CDR3 length: 16 residues. Trimming took 3 bases from V and 2 from J, leaving 13 bases between them. The CDR3 DNA reads TGTGCTAGTGGTTTCGAAACAGGGCGGACTAATGAAAAACTGTTTTTT. It specifies CASGFETGRTNEKLFF.

This chain joins TRBV5-1 and TRBJ2-4; TRBD2 might be the D (7 bases). Germline-derived CDR1 and CDR2 are SGHRS and YFSETQ. There are 14 residues in the CDR3. V lost 3 bases and J lost 6, with 13 bases in between. The CDR3 DNA sequence: TGCGCCAGCAGCTCGGGGGGCGTAGGAAACATTCAGTACTTC. Its translation: CASSSGGVGNIQYF.

This clone was seen only once. This sequence joins TRBV21-1 and TRBJ2-7; TRBD1 is the table's D call and was not checked against the DNA. TRBV21-1 is flagged as a pseudogene. The CDR3 has 15 amino acids. CDR3 protein: CASRMRTGPSYEQYF. The CDR3 nucleotides read TGTGCCAGCAGAATGAGGACAGGGCCCTCCTACGAGCAGTACTTC.

The chain couples TRBV4-2 to TRBJ1-2, with TRBD1 matching over 9 bases. The CDR3 extends over 14 amino acids. CDR1 is LGHNA, CDR2 YNFKEQ, per germline. J gave up 9 bases and V 3 bases, and 8 bases lay outside the gene matches. Here the CDR3 DNA reads TGTGCCAGCAGCCAGGTAACAGGGGGCGTTAGCTACACCTTC. Its translation: CASSQVTGGVSYTF.

The rearrangement uses TRBV19 and TRBJ2-7; 9 nucleotides align to TRBD1. The CDR3 totals 15 residues. Trimming removed 9 bases from V and 7 bases from J; junction bases left unmatched: 16. Germline assignment: CDR1 LNHDA and CDR2 SQIVND (reference sequence). The CDR3 bases are TGTGCCAGCCATACAGGGGGCGATGAGTCGGGGGAGCAGTACTTC. Translating gives CASHTGGDESGEQYF. The full variable domain, in which reference TRBV19 and TRBJ2-7 provide the parts outside the CDR3, is DGGITQSPKYLFRKEGQNVTLSCEQNLNHDAMYWYRQDPGQGLRLIYYSQIVNDFQKGDIAEGYSVSREKKESFPLTVTSAQKNPTAFYLCASHTGGDESGEQYFGPGTRLTVT.

The chain employs TRBV6-6 and TRBJ2-1; maybe TRBD2 (5 bases). The CDR3 is 14 amino acids. V was trimmed by 4 bases and J by 10 bases, leaving 17 bases between them. Germline CDR1 MNHNY, CDR2 SVGAGI (reference sequence). CDR3 amino acids: CASSWRQLSYEQFF. The CDR3 region has the DNA TGTGCCAGCAGTTGGAGGCAATTATCATACGAGCAGTTCTTC.

This sequence joins TRBV28 and TRBJ1-2; 9 nucleotides align to TRBD1. The CDR3 has 16 residues. With V trimmed by 1 base and J by 5 bases, 8 bases remained unmatched. CDR1 MDHEN and CDR2 SYDVKM come from the germline V gene. As DNA, the CDR3 is TGTGCCAGCAGTTTATTAGGGGACAGGGTAGGATATGGCTACACCTTC. It encodes CASSLLGDRVGYGYTF.

The chain is built from TRBV14 and TRBJ2-1; D unclear. The CDR3 length is 14 residues. Trimming took off 4 bases at V and 1 base at J, with 8 bases between the two ends. CDR1 and CDR2 from the germline V gene are SGHDN and FVKESK. The CDR3 protein is CASSLLLSYNEQFF. The DNA for the CDR3 is TGTGCCAGCAGCCTTTTACTTTCCTACAATGAGCAGTTCTTC.

This rearrangement joins TRBV6-1 to TRBJ1-3; perhaps TRBD1 as D (5 bases). Trimming left V 5 bases short and J 7 bases short, with 15 bases between. Germline V gene lookup returns CDR1 MNHNS and CDR2 SASEGT. The CDR3 is 14 residues long. This CDR3 reads CASSSRTSINTIYF. Written as DNA, the CDR3 is TGTGCCAGCAGTAGCCGGACATCTATCAACACCATATATTTT.

The chain couples TRBV6-1 to TRBJ1-2; 7 bases line up with TRBD1. This CDR3 spans 13 amino acids. From germline, CDR1 is MNHNS and CDR2 SASEGT. The junction had 2 bases not matched to a gene; V was cut back by 6 bases and J by 1 base. CDR3 DNA sequence: TGTGCCAGCAGGACAGGGTTTAACTATGGCTACACCTTC. Its protein product is CASRTGFNYGYTF.

The V call is TRBV18, the J call TRBJ2-7; TRBD2 matches at 10 bases. The CDR3 is 16 residues long. The ends lost 6 bases at V and 2 bases at J; junction bases unmatched: 10. Germline assignment: CDR1 KGHSH and CDR2 LQKENI. DNA of the CDR3: TGTGCCAGCTCGCCGTCGAGGGGACTAGCGACCTACGAGCAGTACTTC. It is translated as CASSPSRGLATYEQYF. The full variable domain, completed using reference TRBV18 and TRBJ2-7, is NAGVMQNPRHLVRRRGQEARLRCSPMKGHSHVYWYRQLPEEGLKFMVYLQKENIIDESGMPKERFSAEFPKEGPSILRIQQVVRGDSAAYFCASSPSRGLATYEQYFGPGTRLTVT.

The chain joins TRBV12-2 to TRBJ1-2; no DNA check was done on the table's D call, TRBD1. TRBV12-2 is a known pseudogene. This CDR3 has 11 residues. The CDR3 DNA reads as TGTGCAAGTCGCCCCAGCTATGGCTACACCTTC. Encoded protein: CASRPSYGYTF.

CDR3 loop: CASSRGTSGVETQYF. DNA of the CDR3: TGTGCCAGCAGCCGCGGGACTAGCGGAGTAGAGACCCAGTACTTC. The chain joins TRBV7-7 to TRBJ2-5; TRBD2 aligns across 11 bases. This CDR3 spans 15 amino acids. Unmatched junction bases numbered 6, after V lost 5 bases and J lost 4 bases. Germline CDR1 reads SSHAT; CDR2 reads FNYEAQ (reference sequence).

The rearrangement joins TRBV2 to TRBJ2-5; 7 nucleotides align to TRBD1. CDR1 is SNHLY and CDR2 is FYNNEI in the germline V gene. Unmatched junction bases numbered 6, after V lost 6 bases and J lost 5 bases. The CDR3 runs to 13 residues. The CDR3 coding sequence is TGTGCCAGCAGGGGGACAGCTGGGGAGACCCAGTACTTC. Translated: CASRGTAGETQYF.

V gene TRBV5-4 combines with J gene TRBJ2-7; 8 positions match TRBD1. The CDR3 has 13 residues. CDR1 SGHNT and CDR2 YYREEE come from the germline V gene (reference sequence). The V segment lost 10 bases and the J segment 5 bases; nucleotides outside the gene matches: 11. As DNA, the CDR3 is TGTGCCTCCCAACGACAGGGGAAGGACGAGCAGTACTTC. The encoded protein is CASQRQGKDEQYF.

The gene calls are TRBV7-9 and TRBJ1-1; 7 nucleotides agree with TRBD1. The CDR3 sequence is 15 residues long. Germline CDR1 is SEHNR and CDR2 is FQNEAQ (reference sequence). V trimming: 6 bases; J trimming: 1 base; junction bases outside the gene matches: 8. For the CDR3, the DNA is TGTGCCAGCAGTTCCCCGGGACAGAGGAACACTGAAGCTTTCTTT. Amino acid sequence: CASSSPGQRNTEAFF.